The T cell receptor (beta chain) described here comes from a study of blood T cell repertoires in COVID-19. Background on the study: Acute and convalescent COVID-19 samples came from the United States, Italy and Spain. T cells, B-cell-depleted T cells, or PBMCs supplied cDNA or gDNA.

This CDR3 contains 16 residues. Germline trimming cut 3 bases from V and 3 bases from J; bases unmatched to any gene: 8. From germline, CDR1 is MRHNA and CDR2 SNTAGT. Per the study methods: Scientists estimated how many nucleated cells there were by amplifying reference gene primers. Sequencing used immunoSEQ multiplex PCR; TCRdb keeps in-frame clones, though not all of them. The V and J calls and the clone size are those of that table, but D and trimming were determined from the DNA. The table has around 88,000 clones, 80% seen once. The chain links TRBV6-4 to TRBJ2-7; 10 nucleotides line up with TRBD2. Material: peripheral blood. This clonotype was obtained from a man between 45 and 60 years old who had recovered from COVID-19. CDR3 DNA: TGTGCCAGCAGTGAAAGAACTAGCGGGACCCACTACGAGCAGTACTTC. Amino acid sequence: CASSERTSGTHYEQYF.